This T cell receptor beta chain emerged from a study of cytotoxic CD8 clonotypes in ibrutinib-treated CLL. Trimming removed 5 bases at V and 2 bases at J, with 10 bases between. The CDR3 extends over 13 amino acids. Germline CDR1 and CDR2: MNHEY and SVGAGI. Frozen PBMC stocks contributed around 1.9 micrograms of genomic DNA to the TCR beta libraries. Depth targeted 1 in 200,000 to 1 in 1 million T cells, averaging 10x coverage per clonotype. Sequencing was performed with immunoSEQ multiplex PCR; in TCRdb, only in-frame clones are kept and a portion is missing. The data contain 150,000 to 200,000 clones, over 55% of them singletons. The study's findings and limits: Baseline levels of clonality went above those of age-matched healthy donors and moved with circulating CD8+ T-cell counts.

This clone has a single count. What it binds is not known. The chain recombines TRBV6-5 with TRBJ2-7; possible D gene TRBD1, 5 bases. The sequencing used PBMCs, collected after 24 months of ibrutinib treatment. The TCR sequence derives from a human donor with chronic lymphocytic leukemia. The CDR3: CASSSRQPYEQYF. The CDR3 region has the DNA TGTGCCAGCAGTAGCCGACAGCCCTACGAGCAGTACTTC.